This is a list of T cell receptor beta chains from one sample in a study of blood T cell repertoires in COVID-19. Only in-frame clones appear in the TCRdb table, and some are missing; sequencing was by immunoSEQ multiplex PCR. Of 110,000 or so clones listed, approximately 84% are singletons. Input material: peripheral blood. The origin of the receptors is a man in his fifties with acute or convalescent COVID-19. The conserved cysteine and the conserved F or W are not part of the CDR3 here. The order of the fields is V gene, D gene, CDR3 protein. A D gene is named only where the DNA matches it firmly.

V gene: TRBV19; D gene: NA; CDR3 protein: ASHSGNYGYT
V gene: TRBV28; D gene: TRBD1; CDR3 protein: ASSSGTAHPSNTEAF
V gene: TRBV3-1/TRBV3-2; D gene: TRBD1; CDR3 protein: ASSQEGTGGRRLISGANVLT
V gene: TRBV9; D gene: NA; CDR3 protein: ASQAEAF
V gene: TRBV28; D gene: TRBD1; CDR3 protein: ASSPWHEQGVYGYT
V gene: TRBV2; D gene: NA; CDR3 protein: ASSEEGGGSPLH
V gene: TRBV11-2; D gene: NA; CDR3 protein: ASSLLGRTEAF
V gene: TRBV5-1; D gene: NA; CDR3 protein: ASSLSGGNQPQH
V gene: TRBV24-1; D gene: TRBD1; CDR3 protein: ATSGRDRTGYT
V gene: TRBV5-1; D gene: TRBD1; CDR3 protein: ASSPGQDAGYT
V gene: TRBV9; D gene: TRBD1; CDR3 protein: ASSVDPTNRGNEQY
V gene: TRBV19; D gene: TRBD1; CDR3 protein: ASSMRQGNNEQF
V gene: TRBV4-2; D gene: NA; CDR3 protein: ASSQDTGAQSYYGYT
V gene: TRBV27; D gene: NA; CDR3 protein: ASSPTGYYNEQF
V gene: TRBV3-1/TRBV3-2; D gene: NA; CDR3 protein: ASSSLDTQY
V gene: TRBV5-6; D gene: NA; CDR3 protein: ASSRGQFSNQPQH
V gene: TRBV28; D gene: NA; CDR3 protein: ASSPPPWRAYYGYT
V gene: TRBV7-9; D gene: NA; CDR3 protein: ASSLARGSSYEQY
V gene: TRBV5-1; D gene: NA; CDR3 protein: ASSLNTGVITDTQY
V gene: TRBV9; D gene: TRBD1; CDR3 protein: ASSVGQGFGEQY
V gene: TRBV12-5; D gene: TRBD1; CDR3 protein: ASGLMTTGSYGYT
V gene: TRBV5-6; D gene: NA; CDR3 protein: ASSLDPQANYGYT
V gene: TRBV4-1; D gene: NA; CDR3 protein: ASSVQEGQPQH
V gene: TRBV6-1; D gene: NA; CDR3 protein: ATRRGVSYNSPLH
V gene: TRBV6-6; D gene: NA; CDR3 protein: ASSSYGYT
V gene: TRBV6-5; D gene: NA; CDR3 protein: ASSQTQGRGNTIY
V gene: TRBV9; D gene: NA; CDR3 protein: ASRDSNYGYT
V gene: TRBV10-3; D gene: TRBD1; CDR3 protein: AISQKQGDWPQH
V gene: TRBV7-9; D gene: TRBD1; CDR3 protein: ASSHSTGTGDSPLH
V gene: TRBV5-1; D gene: NA; CDR3 protein: ASSLNRDIGPDTQY
V gene: TRBV5-1; D gene: NA; CDR3 protein: ASSYGNQGQREKLF
V gene: TRBV28; D gene: NA; CDR3 protein: ASSLQGIRNTQY
V gene: TRBV3-1/TRBV3-2; D gene: TRBD2; CDR3 protein: ASSPRGVDEQF
V gene: TRBV2; D gene: NA; CDR3 protein: ASSETGRGTQY
V gene: TRBV28; D gene: TRBD1; CDR3 protein: ASTSGQGFGELF